This is a list of T cell receptor beta chains from one sample in a study of regulatory T cells in long-lasting Graves disease. One entry per CDR3 protein results from TCRdb running MiXCR on the multiplex PCR reads. Among roughly 500,000 distinct CDR3 sequences listed, approximately 13% were seen once. This sample was shared with a second study, whose subject was T cells in Graves' hyperthyroidism and ophthalmopathy.

Sequenced here: peripheral blood mononuclear cells (PBMCs), sampled at new diagnosis, from a patient treated with antithyroid drugs. These receptors were obtained from a man aged 25-45 years with Graves disease. CDR3s leave out the opening cysteine and the closing phenylalanine or tryptophan. The D gene is left open where the match is weak.

v_gene: TRBV27; d_gene: TRBD1; j_gene: TRBJ1-5; CDR3aa: ASSRTGAWGSNQPQH
v_gene: TRBV27; d_gene: TRBD1; j_gene: TRBJ2-1; CDR3aa: AARRTGYNEQF
v_gene: TRBV2; d_gene: TRBD2; j_gene: TRBJ2-5; CDR3aa: ASSLGLAEEGTQY
v_gene: TRBV18; d_gene: TRBD1; j_gene: TRBJ1-5; CDR3aa: ASSPRTGQKGPQH
v_gene: TRBV20-1; d_gene: NA; j_gene: TRBJ1-5; CDR3aa: SASAGLGNQPQH
v_gene: TRBV12-3/TRBV12-4; d_gene: NA; j_gene: TRBJ1-2; CDR3aa: ASSSLGANYGYT
v_gene: TRBV5-1; d_gene: TRBD2; j_gene: TRBJ2-7; CDR3aa: ASSLGGLSYSYEQY
v_gene: TRBV12-3/TRBV12-4; d_gene: TRBD2; j_gene: TRBJ2-3; CDR3aa: ASSPGLLAGEGTDTQY
v_gene: TRBV12-3/TRBV12-4; d_gene: TRBD1; j_gene: TRBJ1-5; CDR3aa: ASSRQGADQPQH
v_gene: TRBV7-2; d_gene: NA; j_gene: TRBJ2-7; CDR3aa: ASSLALGEQY
v_gene: TRBV29-1; d_gene: TRBD1; j_gene: TRBJ2-3; CDR3aa: SVEPWTGQSADTQY
v_gene: TRBV5-1; d_gene: NA; j_gene: TRBJ2-3; CDR3aa: ASSPQGGGTDTQY
v_gene: TRBV30; d_gene: NA; j_gene: TRBJ1-4; CDR3aa: AWSSGRDEKLF
v_gene: TRBV5-1; d_gene: TRBD2; j_gene: TRBJ2-7; CDR3aa: ASRDPPGTTSYEQY